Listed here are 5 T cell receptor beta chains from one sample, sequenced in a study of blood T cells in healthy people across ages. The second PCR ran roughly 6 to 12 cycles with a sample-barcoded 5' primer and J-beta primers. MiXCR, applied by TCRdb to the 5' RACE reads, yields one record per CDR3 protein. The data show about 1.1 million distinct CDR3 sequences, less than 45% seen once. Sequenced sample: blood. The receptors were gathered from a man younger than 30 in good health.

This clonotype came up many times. CDR3 nucleotides: TGTGCCAGCAGCAGGGAGAGCAATCAGCCCCAGCATTTT. It is translated as CASSRESNQPQHF. The V and J genes are TRBV7-2 and TRBJ1-5; D is uncertain. Germline loops: CDR1 SGHTA, CDR2 FQGNSA. Deletions cut 5 bases from V and 1 base from J, with 6 bases between. The CDR3 loop spans 13 amino acids.

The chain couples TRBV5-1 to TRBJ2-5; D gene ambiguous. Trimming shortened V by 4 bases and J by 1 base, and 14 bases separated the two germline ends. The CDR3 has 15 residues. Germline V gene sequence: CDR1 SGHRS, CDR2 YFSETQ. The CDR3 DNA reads TGCGCCAGCAGCAAGGGTATTCTGGGCCAAGAGACCCAGTACTTC. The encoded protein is CASSKGILGQETQYF.

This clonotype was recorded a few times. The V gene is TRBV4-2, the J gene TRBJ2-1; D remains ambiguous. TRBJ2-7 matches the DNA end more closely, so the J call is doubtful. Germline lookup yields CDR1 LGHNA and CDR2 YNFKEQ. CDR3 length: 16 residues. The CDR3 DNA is TGTGCCAGCAGCCAAGAGCCCAAGCGCTCCTACAATGAGCAGTACTTC. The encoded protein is CASSQEPKRSYNEQYF.

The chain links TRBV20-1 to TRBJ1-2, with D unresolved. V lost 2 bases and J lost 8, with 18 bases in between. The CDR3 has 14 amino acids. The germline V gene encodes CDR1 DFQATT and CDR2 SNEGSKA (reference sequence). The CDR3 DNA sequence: TGCAGTGCTAGACCAGAGACCTACCTGGAGGGCTACACCTTC. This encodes CSARPETYLEGYTF.

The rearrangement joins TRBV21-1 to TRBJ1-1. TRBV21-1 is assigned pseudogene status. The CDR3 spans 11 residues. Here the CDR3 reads CASSKVSEAFF. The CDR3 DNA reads TGTGCCAGCAGCAAAGTCAGTGAAGCTTTCTTT.